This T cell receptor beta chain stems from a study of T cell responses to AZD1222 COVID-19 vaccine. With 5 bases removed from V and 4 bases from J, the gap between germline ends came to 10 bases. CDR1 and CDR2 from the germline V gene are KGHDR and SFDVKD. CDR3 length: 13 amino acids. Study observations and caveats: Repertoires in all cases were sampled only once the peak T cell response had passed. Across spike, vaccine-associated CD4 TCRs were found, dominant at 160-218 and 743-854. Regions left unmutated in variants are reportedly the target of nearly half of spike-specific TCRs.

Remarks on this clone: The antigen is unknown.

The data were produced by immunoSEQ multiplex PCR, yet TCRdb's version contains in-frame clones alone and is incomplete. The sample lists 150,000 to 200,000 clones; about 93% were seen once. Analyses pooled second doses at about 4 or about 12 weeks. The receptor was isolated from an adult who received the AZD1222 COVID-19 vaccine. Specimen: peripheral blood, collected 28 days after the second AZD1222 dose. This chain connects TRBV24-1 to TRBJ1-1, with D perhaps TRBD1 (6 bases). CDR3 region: CATSAGAGTEAFF. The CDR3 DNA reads TGTGCCACCAGTGCAGGGGCTGGCACTGAAGCTTTCTTT.